The source of this TCR beta chain is a study of radiation and T cells in renal cell carcinoma. The study's findings and limits: Baseline intratumoral clonotype presence is unknown without pretreatment biopsies. From baseline, blood top tumor clonotypes peaked at 2 weeks post-radiation.

Time point reported: blood 4 weeks post-SBRT, at nephrectomy. As for treatment: 15 Gy SBRT to primary tumor, nephrectomy 4 weeks later. Nephrectomy followed 15 Gy stereotactic body radiation by 4 weeks. Blood was sampled at baseline, 2 weeks and 4 weeks after SBRT. Measured with immunoSEQ multiplex PCR; TCRdb has only the in-frame clones, and not every one. The table shows roughly 100,000 clones, with 84% occurring only once. Regarding this clone: What it binds is not known.

CDR3 length: 18 residues. Germline CDR1 reads MNHEY; CDR2 reads SMNVEV (reference sequence). Trimming stripped 0 bases from V and 3 bases from J, with 18 bases between. J is TRBJ2-1 and V is TRBV27; possibly TRBD2 for D (6 bases). This sequence was found in a man between 60 and 75 years old with renal cell carcinoma. The sample was blood, taken from a patient whose treatment included radiotherapy and nephrectomy. The CDR3 DNA is TGTGCCAGCAGTTTATCGCCGTGGGGGACTGCGTACTACAATGAGCAGTTCTTC. Amino acids: CASSLSPWGTAYYNEQFF.